The next 14 T cell receptor beta chains were all read from a single sample in a study of blood T cell repertoires in COVID-19. Sequenced by immunoSEQ multiplex PCR; TCRdb stores in-frame clones only, minus some. This table holds around 170,000 clones, roughly 80% found once. The sequencing input was peripheral blood. These receptors were obtained from a human donor in a cohort sampled during active COVID-19.

The gene calls are TRBV6-5 and TRBJ2-1; TRBD2 is a possible D gene (6 bases). The CDR3 spans 15 residues. V was shortened by 6 bases and J by 4 bases, with 16 bases between the two germline ends. Germline CDR1 and CDR2: MNHEY and SVGAGI. The CDR3 sequence is CASSPSGSEYNEQFF. DNA of the CDR3: TGTGCCAGCAGCCCCTCCGGGAGCGAATACAATGAGCAGTTCTTC.

V usage is TRBV11-3 and J usage is TRBJ2-6, with D possibly matching TRBD1 (5 bases). V was clipped by 4 bases and J by 13 bases, with 14 bases between them. CDR1 SGHNT and CDR2 YENEEA come from the germline V gene. The CDR3 loop spans 13 amino acids. CDR3 in amino acids: CASSSRQGGVLTF. The DNA of the CDR3 is TGTGCCAGCAGCTCCCGGCAGGGTGGAGTCCTGACTTTC.

This CDR3 reads CAISELGQGNSPLHF. Written as DNA, the CDR3 is TGTGCCATCAGTGAGCTAGGACAGGGCAATTCACCCCTCCACTTT. The chain has TRBV10-3 and TRBJ1-6; 8 nucleotides agree with TRBD1. The CDR3 extends over 15 amino acids. Germline V gene lookup returns CDR1 ENHRY and CDR2 SYGVKD. V shed 2 bases and J 7 bases; nucleotides not matched to a gene: 4.

The chain is built from TRBV6-6 and TRBJ2-7, with 7 bases aligning to TRBD1. The CDR3 extends over 17 amino acids. Germline V CDR1 and CDR2: MNHNY, SVGAGI (reference sequence). Losses at the gene ends were 5 bases for V and 0 bases for J; bases not matched to a gene: 13. In DNA form, the CDR3 reads TGTGCCAGCAGTCCCTCCACAGGGGCGCGGGCCTCCTACGAGCAGTACTTC. It translates to CASSPSTGARASYEQYF.

The chain has TRBV10-3 and TRBJ2-1; maybe TRBD2 (5 bases). This CDR3 comprises 15 residues. Germline CDR1 is ENHRY and CDR2 is SYGVKD. V was shortened by 4 bases and J by 5 bases, with 15 bases between the two germline ends. CDR3 in amino acids: CAISGNTDFNNEQFF. As DNA, the CDR3 is TGTGCCATCAGTGGAAACACGGACTTTAACAATGAGCAGTTCTTC.

V and J are TRBV6-2 or TRBV6-3 and TRBJ2-2; 11 nucleotides match TRBD2. CDR1 and CDR2 from the germline V gene are MNHEY and SVGEGT. The V segment lost 6 bases and the J segment 1 base; nucleotides outside the gene matches: 4. The CDR3 covers 16 residues. In DNA, the CDR3 is TGTGCCAGCAGCGGCGGACTAGCGGGGAACACCGGGGAGCTGTTTTTT. As protein: CASSGGLAGNTGELFF.

V gene TRBV28 combines with J gene TRBJ1-6, with D maybe TRBD1 (6 bases). The CDR3 contains 16 residues. From germline, CDR1 is MDHEN and CDR2 SYDVKM. The germline V and J ends were trimmed by 3 bases and 4 bases, with 13 bases remaining between them. The chain's CDR3 is CASSFSRTAYNSPLHF. The DNA of the CDR3 is TGTGCCAGCAGTTTTTCCCGGACAGCATATAATTCACCCCTCCACTTT.

In regard to this clone: This specimen includes other DNA sequences encoding the same CDR3. The J gene is TRBJ1-1, the V gene TRBV3-1 (or the pseudogene TRBV3-2); D unclear. The V end was cut by 1 base, the J end by 0 bases, with 6 bases between. The CDR3 has 14 residues. Germline V gives CDR1 LGHDT, CDR2 YNNKEL (reference sequence). The CDR3 reads CASSQGQMNTEAFF. The CDR3 DNA is TGTGCCAGCAGCCAAGGGCAGATGAACACTGAAGCTTTCTTT.

V is TRBV7-8 and J is TRBJ1-5, with a weak D call TRBD1 (5 bases). The CDR3 contains 15 residues. Germline CDR1 reads SGHVS; CDR2 reads FQNEAQ. V lost 0 bases to trimming and J lost 1 base, with 7 bases between them. CDR3 in DNA: TGTGCCAGCAGCTTAGCTGGACAAAGCAATCAGCCCCAGCATTTT. Residues: CASSLAGQSNQPQHF. The variable domain in full, with the rest retrieved from reference TRBV7-8 and TRBJ1-5, is GAGVSQSPRYKVAKRGQDVALRCDPISGHVSLFWYQQALGQGPEFLTYFQNEAQLDKSGLPSDRFFAERPEGSVSTLKIQRTQQEDSAVYLCASSLAGQSNQPQHFGDGTRLSIL.

The CDR3 region has the DNA TGTGCCAGCAGTTACTTCGCGGTGGACAGGGGATGGTACGAGCAGTACTTC. As protein: CASSYFAVDRGWYEQYF. This chain joins TRBV6-9 and TRBJ2-7; 9 bases are a match to TRBD1. Germline CDR1 MNHGY, CDR2 SVAAGI. The CDR3 covers 17 residues. With V trimmed by 3 bases and J by 4 bases, 13 bases remained unmatched.

Only one count was recorded for this clone. CDR3 nucleotides: TGTGCCAGCAGTTTGGTGGGCCGAGAGACCCAGTACTTC. Protein: CASSLVGRETQYF. V usage is TRBV28 and J usage is TRBJ2-5, with D unresolved. Trimming took 3 bases from V and 4 from J, leaving 9 bases between them. Germline CDR1 reads MDHEN; CDR2 reads SYDVKM. This CDR3 region has 13 residues.

The V call is TRBV11-2, the J call TRBJ1-2; tentatively, D is TRBD1 (5 bases). Per the germline V gene, CDR1 is SGHAT and CDR2 is FQNNGV. This CDR3 contains 15 residues. The V and J ends lost 0 bases and 3 bases respectively, with 11 bases between them. The CDR3 loop reads CASSLDPGGDYGYTF. The CDR3 DNA follows: TGTGCCAGCAGCTTAGACCCGGGGGGTGACTATGGCTACACCTTC. The full variable domain, rest sourced from reference TRBV11-2 and TRBJ1-2, is EAGVAQSPRYKIIEKRQSVAFWCNPISGHATLYWYQQILGQGPKLLIQFQNNGVVDDSQLPKDRFSAERLKGVDSTLKIQPAKLEDSAVYLCASSLDPGGDYGYTFGSGTRLTVV.

This clone showed up many times. The gene calls are TRBV5-1 and TRBJ1-3; 8 nucleotides line up with TRBD1. Germline V gene data show CDR1 as SGHRS and CDR2 as YFSETQ. V lost 4 bases and J lost 4; bases outside the gene matches: 7. This CDR3 has 15 residues. The chain's CDR3 is CASSGWTGSGNTIYF. CDR3 bases: TGCGCCAGCAGCGGATGGACAGGGTCGGGAAACACCATATATTTT. Using reference TRBV5-1 and TRBJ1-3 for the parts outside the CDR3, the full variable domain is KAGVTQTPRYLIKTRGQQVTLSCSPISGHRSVSWYQQTPGQGLQFLFEYFSETQRNKGNFPGRFSGRQFSNSRSEMNVSTLELGDSALYLCASSGWTGSGNTIYFGEGSWLTVV.

The V gene is TRBV27, the J gene TRBJ2-6, with D hard to call. The CDR3 is 17 amino acids. The V end lost 0 bases, the J end lost 0 bases, and 9 bases lay between the germline ends. Germline CDR1 MNHEY, CDR2 SMNVEV (reference sequence). The CDR3 coding sequence is TGTGCCAGCAGTTTATCGCGGCAGACCTCTGGGGCCAACGTCCTGACTTTC. Encoded protein: CASSLSRQTSGANVLTF. The entire variable domain, with the rest obtained from reference TRBV27 and TRBJ2-6, is as follows: EAQVTQNPRYLITVTGKKLTVTCSQNMNHEYMSWYRQDPGLGLRQIYYSMNVEVTDKGDVPEGYKVSRKEKRNFPLILESPSPNQTSLYFCASSLSRQTSGANVLTFGAGSRLTVL.